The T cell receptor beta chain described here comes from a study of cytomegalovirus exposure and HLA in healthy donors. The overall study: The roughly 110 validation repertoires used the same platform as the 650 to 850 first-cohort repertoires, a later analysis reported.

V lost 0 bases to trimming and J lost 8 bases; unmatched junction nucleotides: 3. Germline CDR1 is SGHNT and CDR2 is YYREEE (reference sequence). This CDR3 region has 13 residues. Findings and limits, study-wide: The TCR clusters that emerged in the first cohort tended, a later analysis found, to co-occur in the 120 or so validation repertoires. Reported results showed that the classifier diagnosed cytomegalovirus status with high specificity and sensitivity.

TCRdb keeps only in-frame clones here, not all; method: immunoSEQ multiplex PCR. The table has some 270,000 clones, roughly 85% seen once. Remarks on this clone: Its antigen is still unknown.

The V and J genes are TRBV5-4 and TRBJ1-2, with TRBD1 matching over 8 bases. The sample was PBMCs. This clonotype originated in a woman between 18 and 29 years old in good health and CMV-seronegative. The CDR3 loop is CASSLDRDRGYTF. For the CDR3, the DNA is TGTGCCAGCAGCTTGGACAGGGACAGGGGCTACACCTTC. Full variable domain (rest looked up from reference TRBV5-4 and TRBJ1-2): ETGVTQSPTHLIKTRGQQVTLRCSSQSGHNTVSWYQQALGQGPQFIFQYYREEENGRGNFPPRFSGLQFPNYSSELNVNALELDDSALYLCASSLDRDRGYTFGSGTRLTVV.